A selection of T cell receptor beta chains follows, all from one sample in a study of blood T cell repertoires in COVID-19. The protocol was immunoSEQ multiplex PCR, while the TCRdb copy is restricted to in-frame clones and leaves out a portion. In the table there are 80,000 to 100,000 clones, over 70% of which are singletons. Sequenced material: peripheral blood. All receptors come from a man aged 60 to 69 with acute or convalescent COVID-19. Both conserved end residues are part of each CDR3. The D gene is left open where the match is weak. The size field is filled for only some rows; it gives once, few, many or a size class.

CDR3nt: TGTGCCAGCAGCCCTAACTCTGCCATTGCCTACAATGAGCAGTTCTTC
CDR3aa: CASSPNSAIAYNEQFF
abundance: .
d_gene: .
j_gene: TRBJ2-1
v_gene: TRBV7-3

CDR3nt: TGTGCCAGCAGTTACACAGGGTTCATTGGTTCACCCCTCCACTTT
CDR3aa: CASSYTGFIGSPLHF
abundance: .
d_gene: .
j_gene: TRBJ1-6
v_gene: TRBV28

CDR3nt: TGTGCCAGCAGTTGGGATCGACAGGGGACAAGCTCCTACGAGCAGTACTTC
CDR3aa: CASSWDRQGTSSYEQYF
abundance: .
d_gene: TRBD1
j_gene: TRBJ2-7
v_gene: TRBV6-2/TRBV6-3

CDR3nt: TGTGCCAGCTCACCACAGGGGGCAGATACGCAGTATTTT
CDR3aa: CASSPQGADTQYF
abundance: .
d_gene: .
j_gene: TRBJ2-3
v_gene: TRBV18

CDR3nt: TGTGCCAGCAGCCTTAACACAGATACGCAGTATTTT
CDR3aa: CASSLNTDTQYF
abundance: few
d_gene: .
j_gene: TRBJ2-3
v_gene: TRBV12-3/TRBV12-4

CDR3nt: TGTGCCAGCAGCCCACAGGGTAGTTATGGCTACACCTTC
CDR3aa: CASSPQGSYGYTF
abundance: many
d_gene: .
j_gene: TRBJ1-2
v_gene: TRBV3-1/TRBV3-2

CDR3nt: TGTGCCAGCTCACCATACAGGGATGGCTACACCTTC
CDR3aa: CASSPYRDGYTF
abundance: .
d_gene: .
j_gene: TRBJ1-2
v_gene: TRBV18

CDR3nt: TGTGCCAGCAGCGTAGCTTCAGGCGGGGGAGGGAGGACAGATACGCAGTATTTT
CDR3aa: CASSVASGGGGRTDTQYF
abundance: .
d_gene: TRBD2
j_gene: TRBJ2-3
v_gene: TRBV9

CDR3nt: TGCGCCAGCAGTGGACAGAGTTGGAACACTGAAGCTTTCTTT
CDR3aa: CASSGQSWNTEAFF
abundance: few
d_gene: .
j_gene: TRBJ1-1
v_gene: TRBV10-2

CDR3nt: TGTGCCAGCAGTGAATATAAAAGGAGCGAGCAGTACTTC
CDR3aa: CASSEYKRSEQYF
abundance: .
d_gene: .
j_gene: TRBJ2-7
v_gene: TRBV25-1

CDR3nt: TGTGCCAGCAGCTTATCTAAGGACTATGAAGCTTTCTTT
CDR3aa: CASSLSKDYEAFF
abundance: .
d_gene: .
j_gene: TRBJ1-1
v_gene: TRBV7-2

CDR3nt: TGTGCCAGCAGCCTTAGACAGGGGAGTTACCAAGAGACCCAGTACTTC
CDR3aa: CASSLRQGSYQETQYF
abundance: .
d_gene: TRBD1
j_gene: TRBJ2-5
v_gene: TRBV7-9

CDR3nt: TGTGCCAGCAGCTACCAAGGGGGTGATTGGGAAGAAGCTTTCTTT
CDR3aa: CASSYQGGDWEEAFF
abundance: .
d_gene: .
j_gene: TRBJ1-1
v_gene: TRBV7-2

CDR3nt: TGTGCCAGCAGCTTTGTCGGGGTTCAAAACATTCAGTACTTC
CDR3aa: CASSFVGVQNIQYF
abundance: once
d_gene: .
j_gene: TRBJ2-4
v_gene: TRBV5-4

CDR3nt: TGTGCCAGCAGCTTAAGACAGGCCACTGAAGCTTTCTTT
CDR3aa: CASSLRQATEAFF
abundance: .
d_gene: .
j_gene: TRBJ1-1
v_gene: TRBV7-2

CDR3nt: TGTGCCAGCAGTCCACAGGGTAGGAACACCGGGGAGCTGTTTTTT
CDR3aa: CASSPQGRNTGELFF
abundance: .
d_gene: .
j_gene: TRBJ2-2
v_gene: TRBV6-5

CDR3nt: TGTGCCAGACTAGTTCGGGTCGGGGAGCTGTTTTTT
CDR3aa: CARLVRVGELFF
abundance: .
d_gene: .
j_gene: TRBJ2-2
v_gene: TRBV19